This is a list of T cell receptor beta chains from one sample in a study of identifying expanded T cells in peripheral blood. The repertoire was sequenced with immunoSEQ multiplex PCR; TCRdb's copy has only in-frame clones and lacks some. The sample carries tens of thousands of clones, 80% to 90% recorded once. Sequencing used blood. These receptors all stem from a person aged 18 to 75 in good health. Each CDR3 is given with its conserved first and last residue. The order of the fields is clone size, V gene, D gene, CDR3 length, J gene, CDR3 DNA, CDR3 protein. A D gene is named only where the DNA matches it firmly. For some rows the clone size is stated as once, few or many, or as a class when expanded; others skip it.

.	TRBV5-1	.	13	TRBJ2-5	TGCGCCAGCAGCTTGGGGGTTTCGGAGACCCAGTACTTC	CASSLGVSETQYF
.	TRBV7-3	TRBD2	16	TRBJ2-3	TGTGCCAGCAGCCCGAGTGGTAGCGGGGGTGCAGATACGCAGTATTTT	CASSPSGSGGADTQYF
.	TRBV28	.	13	TRBJ2-1	TGTGCCAGCATCAGGGATACTTACAATGAGCAGTTCTTC	CASIRDTYNEQFF
.	TRBV4-3	.	16	TRBJ1-2	TGCGCCAGCAGCCAGACAACGCAGGGGTTGGTGAGGGGCTACACCTTC	CASSQTTQGLVRGYTF
.	TRBV7-9	.	17	TRBJ2-5	TGTGCCAGCAGCTTAGTTCTGGAGGGAAAGGGGCAAGAGACCCAGTACTTC	CASSLVLEGKGQETQYF
.	TRBV7-9	TRBD2	15	TRBJ2-3	TGTGCCAGCAGCTCCCCCACGGGAGGGCCGGATACGCAGTATTTT	CASSSPTGGPDTQYF
.	TRBV15	.	14	TRBJ2-5	TGTGCCACCAGCAGAGATCCGGGTGGCGAGACCCAGTACTTC	CATSRDPGGETQYF
.	TRBV30	.	12	TRBJ2-3	TGTGCCTGGCCGTCTGGGGGGGGCCGTTTGTATTTT	CAWPSGGGRLYF
.	TRBV28	.	16	TRBJ1-5	TGTGCCAGCAGTTTGTTAATTGGCGGCGCGGGTCAGCCCCAGCATTTT	CASSLLIGGAGQPQHF
.	TRBV10-1	.	14	TRBJ2-2	TGCGCCAGCAGGGACAGTAGAGACACCGGGGAGCTGTTTTTT	CASRDSRDTGELFF
.	TRBV11-3	.	13	TRBJ2-7	TGTGCCAGCAGCTTAGGAGGGGGCTACGAGCAGTACTTC	CASSLGGGYEQYF
.	TRBV6-1	TRBD2	14	TRBJ2-3	TGTGCCAGCAAGGTAGCGGGAGAAGTAGATACGCAGTATTTT	CASKVAGEVDTQYF
.	TRBV21-1	.	16	TRBJ2-7	TGTGCCAGCAGCAAACCCACGTCTCCTAGCTCCTACGAGCAGTACTTC	CASSKPTSPSSYEQYF
.	TRBV6-1	TRBD2	15	TRBJ2-1	TGTGCCAGCAGCGAGTCTAGCGGAGGCTACAATGAGCAGTTCTTC	CASSESSGGYNEQFF
.	TRBV9	.	14	TRBJ2-3	TGTGCCAGCAGCGTAGACCCCAGGGTAGATACGCAGTATTTT	CASSVDPRVDTQYF
.	TRBV5-1	.	17	TRBJ1-1	TGCGCCAGCAGCTCTGGACGGTTGGGGGGTATCGGCACTGAAGCTTTCTTT	CASSSGRLGGIGTEAFF
.	TRBV12-2	.	17	TRBJ2-3	TGTGCAAGTCGCCCCGGGACTAGCGGGGGGCCCGAAGATACGCAGTATTTT	CASRPGTSGGPEDTQYF
.	TRBV6-1	.	11	TRBJ2-5	TGTGCCAGCACCTTTTCTGGGACCCAGTACTTC	CASTFSGTQYF
.	TRBV5-1	.	13	TRBJ2-6	TGCGCCAGCAGCGTAGTGACCGACAACGTCCTGACTTTC	CASSVVTDNVLTF
.	TRBV5-1	.	14	TRBJ1-4	TGCGCCAGCAGCTTGGAAGGGAACGATGAAAAACTGTTTTTT	CASSLEGNDEKLFF
.	TRBV4-1	.	14	TRBJ1-1	TGCGCCAGCAGCCAAGATTTGGGGGCGGTTGAAGCTTTCTTT	CASSQDLGAVEAFF
.	TRBV27	.	13	TRBJ2-3	TGTGCCAGCAGTTTTCGACGAGGGGATACGCAGTATTTT	CASSFRRGDTQYF
few	TRBV6-1	.	14	TRBJ2-1	TGTGCCAGCATGCCCCTTCTGACAGGATTCGAGCAGTTCTTC	CASMPLLTGFEQFF
.	TRBV19	TRBD1	13	TRBJ2-7	TGTGCCAGTAATGGACAGGGGGCTCGCGAGCAGTACTTC	CASNGQGAREQYF
.	TRBV23-1	TRBD1	20	TRBJ2-3	TGCGCCAGCAGACCCGGACAGGGGGCGGGAGATGGTACACACACAGATACGCAGTATTTT	CASRPGQGAGDGTHTDTQYF
once	TRBV29-1	.	11	TRBJ1-2	TGCAGCGTTGACGAGAACTATGGCTACACCTTC	CSVDENYGYTF
.	TRBV10-3	TRBD2	14	TRBJ2-5	TGTGCCATCAGTGAGGGACTAGCGGGAGAGACCCAGTACTTC	CAISEGLAGETQYF
.	TRBV6-5	.	16	TRBJ2-2	TGTGCCAGCAGTTACTCGTCTGGGGGCAGGGGCGGGGAGCTGTTTTTT	CASSYSSGGRGGELFF
.	TRBV5-1	.	12	TRBJ2-3	TGCGCCAGCAGCGGTGGGACAGATACGCAGTATTTT	CASSGGTDTQYF
.	TRBV5-4	TRBD2	15	TRBJ2-7	TGTGCCAGCAGCGGTAGCGGGCGCGACCCCTACGAGCAGTACTTC	CASSGSGRDPYEQYF
.	TRBV9	.	15	TRBJ1-3	TGTGCCAGCAGCGTCGACGGGGACTCTGGAAACACCATATATTTT	CASSVDGDSGNTIYF
.	TRBV7-3	.	12	TRBJ2-3	TGTGCCAGCAGCAAATCCACAGATACGCAGTATTTT	CASSKSTDTQYF
.	TRBV19	.	13	TRBJ2-7	TGTGCCAGTAGTAATAGGGGCCCCTACGAGCAGTACTTC	CASSNRGPYEQYF
.	TRBV29-1	.	13	TRBJ2-4	TGCAGCGCCGCCCGGGGGGCCAAAAACATTCAGTACTTC	CSAARGAKNIQYF
.	TRBV10-3	.	13	TRBJ2-5	TGTGCCAGCCGATTACGGACGGAAGAGACCCAGTACTTC	CASRLRTEETQYF
.	TRBV19	TRBD1	13	TRBJ1-5	TGTGCCGCGAACTCGGACAGGTCCCAACCCCAGCATTTT	CAANSDRSQPQHF
few	TRBV6-1	.	14	TRBJ1-2	TGTGCCAGCAGTGGGACAGAGGCCTACTATGGCTACACCTTC	CASSGTEAYYGYTF
.	TRBV5-5	.	14	TRBJ2-2	TGTGCCAGCAGCTTGGACTGGAGCACCGGGGAGCTGTTTTTT	CASSLDWSTGELFF
.	TRBV14	.	16	TRBJ2-2	TGTGCCAGCAGCCAAGACCAGGGGATAGACACCGGGGAGCTGTTTTTT	CASSQDQGIDTGELFF
.	TRBV4-2	.	16	TRBJ1-6	TGTGCCAGCAGCGCCCGACAGAGCTCCTATAATTCACCCCTCCACTTT	CASSARQSSYNSPLHF
.	TRBV9	.	14	TRBJ2-1	TGTGCCAGCAGCGCCCGGGACTGGACTAATGAGCAGTTCTTC	CASSARDWTNEQFF
.	TRBV28	.	17	TRBJ2-7	TGTGCCAGCAGTTTTGAAGTCGGGTTAAAGGCTGGATACGAGCAGTACTTC	CASSFEVGLKAGYEQYF
.	TRBV5-1	.	15	TRBJ2-5	TGCGCCAGCAGCTCTTCCCCAGGGAGTCGGGAGACCCAGTACTTC	CASSSSPGSRETQYF
.	TRBV19	.	15	TRBJ2-1	TGTGCCAGTATTGGGGACGGACTTACTTACAATGAGCAGTTCTTC	CASIGDGLTYNEQFF
.	TRBV2	.	13	TRBJ1-1	TGTGCCATCAGTACTGAGGGGAACACTGAAGCTTTCTTT	CAISTEGNTEAFF
.	TRBV6-5	TRBD1	14	TRBJ2-7	TGTGCCAGCAGCCGGGACAGGGGCCTCTACGAGCAGTACTTC	CASSRDRGLYEQYF
once	TRBV6-5	.	15	TRBJ2-7	TGTGCCAGCAGTGCTACGAACAGGGGGGGTAACGAGCAGTACTTC	CASSATNRGGNEQYF
.	TRBV4-3	TRBD1	16	TRBJ2-2	TGCGCCAGCAGCCAAGAAGGTGGAACAGGGGGCGGGGAGCTGTTTTTT	CASSQEGGTGGGELFF
few	TRBV5-4	TRBD1	13	TRBJ1-2	TGTGCCAGCAGCGGGAGGACAGGCTATGGCTACACCTTC	CASSGRTGYGYTF
.	TRBV2	TRBD2	18	TRBJ2-5	TGTGCCAGCAGTCCGACTAGGGGACTAGCGGGAGGAGGGCAGACCCAGTACTTC	CASSPTRGLAGGGQTQYF
.	TRBV6-4	.	15	TRBJ2-6	TGTGCCAGCGGTACAGACAGTACTGGGGCCAACGTCCTGACTTTC	CASGTDSTGANVLTF
.	TRBV19	TRBD2	13	TRBJ2-3	TGTGCCAGTAGTAAGCGGGGGGGCCCTTCGCAGTATTTT	CASSKRGGPSQYF
few	TRBV7-6	TRBD2	18	TRBJ2-2	TGTGCCAGCAGCCCCCTCTCGACTAGCGGGGGCTTCACCGGGGAGCTGTTTTTT	CASSPLSTSGGFTGELFF
.	TRBV30	.	13	TRBJ1-6	TGTGCCTGGAGTCAGGGTCAGAATTCACCCCTCCACTTT	CAWSQGQNSPLHF
.	TRBV7-2	.	14	TRBJ1-1	TGTGCCAGCAGCCTACTTCAGGGGAACACTGAAGCTTTCTTT	CASSLLQGNTEAFF
.	TRBV5-6	.	15	TRBJ2-1	TGTGCCAGCAGCTTGCGCGTGGTGCTCTCCAATGAGCAGTTCTTC	CASSLRVVLSNEQFF
few	TRBV6-4	TRBD1	16	TRBJ2-2	TGTGCCAGCAGTGTCGGGACAGGGGGAGAAACCGGGGAGCTGTTTTTT	CASSVGTGGETGELFF
.	TRBV4-1	.	14	TRBJ1-1	TGCGCCAGCAGCCAGGGGGGGTTGAACACTGAAGCTTTCTTT	CASSQGGLNTEAFF
.	TRBV6-1	TRBD1	15	TRBJ1-4	TGTGCCAGCAGTGCCCGGGACAGAGAAAATGAAAAACTGTTTTTT	CASSARDRENEKLFF